What follows are 9 T cell receptor beta chains derived from one specimen sequenced in a study of T cell repertoires in cytomegalovirus infection (dated by TCRdb to the late 2010s). Sequencing was performed on an Illumina HiSeq 1500. The raw public reads went through TCRdb reprocessing: fastp at Q25, MiXCR clone calling, in-frame beta chains kept. Each record represents a unique CDR3 protein, reported with the most common genes and DNA among its rows. Here the sample has some 600,000 distinct CDR3 sequences; around 24% occur a single time. Clones ranked in the top ten supply 6.5% to 10% of the sample. The sample comprised CD8+ T cells from PBMCs. These receptors originate from a human donor in good health (CMV status not recorded). Some clones in this sample may be carry-over from other donors' samples.

The chain couples TRBV12-3 or TRBV12-4 to TRBJ1-2; tentative D call: TRBD1 (6 bases). There are 13 residues in the CDR3. The V gene lost 5 bases and the J gene lost 7 bases, with 14 bases spanning the gap. CDR3 DNA sequence: TGTGCCAGCAGTACCGCATCAGGGGTTGGCTACACCTTC. This encodes CASSTASGVGYTF.

This clonotype was seen repeatedly, ten times or more. V is TRBV7-2 and J is TRBJ1-2; D uncertain. CDR3 length: 15 amino acids. Per the germline V gene, CDR1 is SGHTA and CDR2 is FQGNSA. V gave up 4 bases and J gave up 2 bases, with 14 bases separating them. CDR3 nucleotides: TGTGCCAGCAGCTCCATAGGCCCGGGGAACTATGGCTACACCTTC. Protein sequence: CASSSIGPGNYGYTF. Together with reference TRBV7-2 and TRBJ1-2, the CDR3 gives the full variable domain: GAGVSQSPSNKVTEKGKDVELRCDPISGHTALYWYRQSLGQGLEFLIYFQGNSAPDKSGLPSDRFSAERTGGSVSTLTIQRTQQEDSAVYLCASSSIGPGNYGYTFGSGTRLTVV.

The CDR3 loop is CASSFTLAGGPNEQFF. The DNA for the CDR3 is TGCGCCAGCAGCTTTACTCTAGCGGGGGGGCCCAATGAGCAGTTCTTC. The chain is built from TRBV5-1 and TRBJ2-1, with TRBD2 matching 12 bases. Germline V gives CDR1 SGHRS, CDR2 YFSETQ. With 2 bases clipped from V and 6 bases from J, the junction kept 6 bases outside the gene matches. CDR3 length: 16 residues.

The CDR3 region is CASSLEVSRKSTDTQYF. In DNA form, the CDR3 reads TGTGCCAGCAGCTTAGAGGTGAGCAGGAAGAGCACAGATACGCAGTATTTT. V and J are TRBV11-3 and TRBJ2-3; D not certain. The CDR3 consists of 17 residues. The germline CDR1 and CDR2 sequences are SGHNT and YENEEA. V was cut by 0 bases and J by 0 bases, with 13 bases left in between. Using reference TRBV11-3 and TRBJ2-3 for the parts outside the CDR3, the full variable domain is EAGVVQSPRYKIIEKKQPVAFWCNPISGHNTLYWYLQNLGQGPELLIRYENEEAVDDSQLPKDRFSAERLKGVDSTLKIQPAELGDSAVYLCASSLEVSRKSTDTQYFGPGTRLTVL.

The chain combines TRBV7-9 with TRBJ2-6; no clear D. The germline V gene has CDR1 SEHNR and CDR2 FQNEAQ (reference sequence). CDR3 size: 11 residues. V was cut by 4 bases and J by 11 bases, with 6 bases left in between. The CDR3 DNA reads as TGTGCCAGCAGCTCCGGCTACGTCCTGACTTTC. It codes for CASSSGYVLTF.

The rearrangement links TRBV7-9 to TRBJ2-3, with TRBD2 identical over 12 bases. The CDR3 runs to 16 residues. Germline values: CDR1 SEHNR, CDR2 FQNEAQ (reference sequence). With V trimmed by 5 bases and J by 6 bases, 9 bases remained unmatched. CDR3 protein: CASSPGTSGPGDTQYF. In nucleotides, the CDR3 is TGTGCCAGCAGCCCCGGGACTAGCGGGCCCGGGGATACGCAGTATTTT.

The J gene is TRBJ2-5, the V gene TRBV29-1; D unclear. The germline gives CDR1 SQVTM, CDR2 ANQGSEA. This CDR3 is built from 12 residues. V was trimmed by 1 base and J by 2 bases, leaving 5 bases between them. The CDR3 is CSVEGVQETQYF. The CDR3 bases are TGCAGCGTTGAAGGGGTACAAGAGACCCAGTACTTC.

On this clonotype itself: The junction departs from germline at one end; a sequencing error may be responsible. V gene TRBV6-5 combines with J gene TRBJ2-5; D is unresolved. This CDR3 has 13 residues. The V gene's germline CDR1 is MNHEY and CDR2 SVGAGI. The CDR3 DNA is TGTGCCACCAGTTACCCGGAAGGGGAGACCCAGTACTTC. This translates into CATSYPEGETQYF.

This clonotype was found many times. The rearrangement joins TRBV7-6 to TRBJ2-1; maybe TRBD1 (5 bases). The CDR3 contains 13 residues. Germline CDR1 reads SGHVS; CDR2 reads FNYEAQ. Trimming pared 5 bases from V and 6 bases from J, leaving 11 bases between. The CDR3 sequence is CASSRNRGNEQFF. DNA of the CDR3: TGTGCCAGCAGCCGTAATAGGGGCAATGAGCAGTTCTTC.